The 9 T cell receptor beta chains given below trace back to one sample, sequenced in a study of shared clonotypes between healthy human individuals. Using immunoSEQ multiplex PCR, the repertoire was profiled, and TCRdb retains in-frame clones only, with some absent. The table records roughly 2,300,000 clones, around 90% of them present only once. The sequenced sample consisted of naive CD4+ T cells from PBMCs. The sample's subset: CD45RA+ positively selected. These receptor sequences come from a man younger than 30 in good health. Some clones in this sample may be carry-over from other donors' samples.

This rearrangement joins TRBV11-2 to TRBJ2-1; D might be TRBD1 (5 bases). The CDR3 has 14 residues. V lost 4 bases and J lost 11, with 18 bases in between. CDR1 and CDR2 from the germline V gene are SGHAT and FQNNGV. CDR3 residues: CASSWQGPTTQQFF. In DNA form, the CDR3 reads TGTGCCAGCAGCTGGCAGGGTCCGACAACCCAGCAGTTCTTC.

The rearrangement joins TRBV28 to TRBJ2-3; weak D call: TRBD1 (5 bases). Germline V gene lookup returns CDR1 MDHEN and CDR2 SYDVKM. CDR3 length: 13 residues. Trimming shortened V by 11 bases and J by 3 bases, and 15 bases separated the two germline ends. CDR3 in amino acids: CASGQGRTDTQYF. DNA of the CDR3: TGTGCCTCTGGGCAGGGTCGGACAGATACGCAGTATTTT. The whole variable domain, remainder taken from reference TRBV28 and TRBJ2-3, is DVKVTQSSRYLVKRTGEKVFLECVQDMDHENMFWYRQDPGLGLRLIYFSYDVKMKEKGDIPEGYSVSREKKERFSLILESASTNQTSMYLCASGQGRTDTQYFGPGTRLTVL.

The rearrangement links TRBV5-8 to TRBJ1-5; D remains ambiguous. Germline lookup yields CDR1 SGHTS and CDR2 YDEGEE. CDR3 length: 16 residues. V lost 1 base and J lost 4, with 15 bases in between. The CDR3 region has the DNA TGTGCCAGCAGCTTGATTCTGGGTGTAGGAAATCAGCCCCAGCATTTT. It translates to CASSLILGVGNQPQHF.

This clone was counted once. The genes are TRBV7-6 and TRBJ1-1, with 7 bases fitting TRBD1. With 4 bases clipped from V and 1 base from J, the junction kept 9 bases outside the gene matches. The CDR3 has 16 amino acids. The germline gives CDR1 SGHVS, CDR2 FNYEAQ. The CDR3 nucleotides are TGTGCCAGCAGCTCTCGGGACAGACGGACGAACACTGAAGCTTTCTTT. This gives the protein CASSSRDRRTNTEAFF.

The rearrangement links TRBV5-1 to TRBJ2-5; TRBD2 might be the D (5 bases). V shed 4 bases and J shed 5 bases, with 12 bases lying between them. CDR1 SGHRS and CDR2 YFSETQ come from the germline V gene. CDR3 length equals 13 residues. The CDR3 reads CASSEGMAETQYF. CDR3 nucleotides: TGCGCCAGCAGCGAGGGAATGGCGGAGACCCAGTACTTC.

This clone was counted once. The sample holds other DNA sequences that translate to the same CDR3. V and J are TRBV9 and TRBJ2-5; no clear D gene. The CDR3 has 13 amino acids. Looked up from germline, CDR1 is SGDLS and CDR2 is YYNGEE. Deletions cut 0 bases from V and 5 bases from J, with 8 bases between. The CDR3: CASSVDLRETQYF. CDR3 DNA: TGTGCCAGCAGCGTAGACCTTCGGGAGACCCAGTACTTC.

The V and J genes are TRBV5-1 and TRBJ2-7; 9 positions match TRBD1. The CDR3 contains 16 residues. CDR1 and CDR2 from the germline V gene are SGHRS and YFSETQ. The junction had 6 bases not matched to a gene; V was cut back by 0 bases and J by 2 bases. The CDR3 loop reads CASSLDLDRGTYEQYF. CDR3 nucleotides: TGCGCCAGCAGCTTGGACCTGGACAGGGGTACCTACGAGCAGTACTTC.

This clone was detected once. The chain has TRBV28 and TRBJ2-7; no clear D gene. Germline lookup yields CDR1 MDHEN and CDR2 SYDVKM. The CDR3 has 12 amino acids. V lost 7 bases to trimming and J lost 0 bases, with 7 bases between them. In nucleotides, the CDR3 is TGTGCCAGCATATCCAACTCCTACGAGCAGTACTTC. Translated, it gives CASISNSYEQYF.

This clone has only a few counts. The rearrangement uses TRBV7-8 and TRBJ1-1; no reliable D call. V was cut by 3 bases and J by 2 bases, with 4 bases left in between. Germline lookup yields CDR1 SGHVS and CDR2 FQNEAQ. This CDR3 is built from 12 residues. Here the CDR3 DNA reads TGTGCCAGCAGCTTTTTAAACACTGAAGCTTTCTTT. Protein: CASSFLNTEAFF.